The 29 T cell receptor beta chains listed next were all sequenced from one sample in a study of Ad26.COV2.S vaccination and SARS-CoV-2 variants. This sample's treatment: over 15 received Ad26.COV2.S at low or high dose, single or two shots; a few received placebo; per-sample allocation not given. Sampling happened 63 days after the first vaccine or placebo injection. Clones were sequenced by immunoSEQ multiplex PCR, and TCRdb holds only the in-frame ones, with some missing. The sample has about 480,000 clones, approximately 90% seen once. The specimen comprised peripheral blood, sampled in a trial of Ad26.COV2.S vaccine versus placebo. The receptors come from a person aged 18-65 years who received the Ad26.COV2.S COVID-19 vaccine or a placebo.

V usage is TRBV30 and J usage is TRBJ2-3; TRBD1 matches at 7 bases. Unmatched junction bases numbered 7, after V lost 0 bases and J lost 1 base. The germline V gene encodes CDR1 GTSNPN and CDR2 SVGIG (reference sequence). The CDR3 runs to 16 residues. CDR3 DNA: TGTGCCTGGAGTGTACCCGGGACAGTAGGCACAGATACGCAGTATTTT. It is translated as CAWSVPGTVGTDTQYF. The full variable domain, completed using reference TRBV30 and TRBJ2-3, is SQTIHQWPATLVQPVGSPLSLECTVEGTSNPNLYWYRQAAGRGLQLLFYSVGIGQISSEVPQNLSASRPQDRQFILSSKKLLLSDSGFYLCAWSVPGTVGTDTQYFGPGTRLTVL.

V gene TRBV30 combines with J gene TRBJ2-3; TRBD2 matches at 8 bases. This CDR3 has 15 amino acids. V shed 0 bases and J 4 bases; nucleotides not matched to a gene: 6. Germline CDR1 and CDR2: GTSNPN and SVGIG (reference sequence). This chain's CDR3 is CAWSVSGRAPDTQYF. For the CDR3, the DNA is TGTGCCTGGAGTGTATCCGGGAGGGCCCCAGATACGCAGTATTTT.

J is TRBJ1-1 and V is TRBV30; D ambiguous. The V gene lost 1 base and the J gene lost 0 bases, with 12 bases spanning the gap. Per the germline V gene, CDR1 is GTSNPN and CDR2 is SVGIG (reference sequence). The length of the CDR3 is 15 residues. Here the CDR3 DNA reads TGTGCCTGGAGTGGTTACCCATCTCTGAACACTGAAGCTTTCTTT. It encodes CAWSGYPSLNTEAFF.

The chain joins TRBV4-2 to TRBJ2-7; D is perhaps TRBD2 (6 bases). The CDR3 is 15 amino acids. Germline V gene lookup returns CDR1 LGHNA and CDR2 YNFKEQ. V dropped 1 base and J dropped 0 bases, with 10 bases sitting between them. The CDR3 DNA reads TGTGCCAGCAGCCAAGTCGGAGGGATCTCCTACGAGCAGTACTTC. As protein: CASSQVGGISYEQYF.

The chain couples TRBV30 to TRBJ2-3; D unresolved. The germline gives CDR1 GTSNPN, CDR2 SVGIG (reference sequence). The CDR3 length is 15 residues. Trimming removed 2 bases at V and 2 bases at J, with 14 bases between. The CDR3 DNA sequence: TGTGCCTGGAGTCCCGCGGAACTTCACACAGATACGCAGTATTTT. Translation gives CAWSPAELHTDTQYF.

The gene calls are TRBV5-4 and TRBJ2-1; a weak D match, TRBD2 (6 bases). Between the trimmed V and J ends, which lost 10 bases and 6 bases, there was a span of 11 bases. The CDR3 extends over 11 amino acids. Germline CDR1 and CDR2: SGHNT and YYREEE (reference sequence). In DNA, the CDR3 is TGTGCCGGATCGACTAGCAATGAGCAGTTCTTC. Its translation is CAGSTSNEQFF.

In its sample, this clone was seen once. The CDR3 bases are TGTGCCAGTAGCACATCTAGGTCTCCTCCCTACAATGAGCAGTTCTTC. Protein: CASSTSRSPPYNEQFF. The chain uses TRBV19 and TRBJ2-1; no clear D. CDR1 is LNHDA, CDR2 SQIVND, per germline (reference sequence). The germline V and J ends were trimmed by 6 bases and 2 bases, with 17 bases remaining between them. The CDR3 extends over 16 amino acids.

This clone occurred once. The rearrangement uses TRBV9 and TRBJ1-1; D not certain. This CDR3 has 13 amino acids. Deletions cut 0 bases from V and 10 bases from J, with 13 bases between. Germline values: CDR1 SGDLS, CDR2 YYNGEE. DNA of the CDR3: TGTGCCAGCAGCGTAGCGGCGGGCGGGCGAGCTTTCTTT. Translating gives CASSVAAGGRAFF.

The chain joins TRBV6-5 to TRBJ2-7; weak D call: TRBD2 (5 bases). Germline assignment: CDR1 MNHEY and CDR2 SVGAGI. Trimming took off 6 bases at V and 2 bases at J, with 17 bases between the two ends. This CDR3 has 15 residues. CDR3 DNA: TGTGCCAGCAGCCCCGGTGCGGGCGGTGCCTACGAGCAGTACTTC. This sequence encodes CASSPGAGGAYEQYF.

The CDR3 here is CASSLDSNYGYTF. The CDR3, as DNA: TGTGCCAGCAGCCTGGACTCGAACTATGGCTACACCTTC. The chain has TRBV9 and TRBJ1-2; D is ambiguous. The CDR3 consists of 13 residues. Trimming left V 4 bases short and J 2 bases short, with 9 bases between. Germline lookup yields CDR1 SGDLS and CDR2 YYNGEE.

The chain uses TRBV19 and TRBJ2-3, with D perhaps matching TRBD2 (7 bases). The germline gives CDR1 LNHDA, CDR2 SQIVND (reference sequence). Trimming took 4 bases from V and 7 from J, leaving 21 bases between them. The CDR3 covers 16 residues. This CDR3 reads CASSNSWGGNKNTQYF. In nucleotides, the CDR3 is TGTGCCAGTAGTAACTCGTGGGGGGGCAACAAGAATACGCAGTATTTT.

This chain links TRBV30 with TRBJ1-5; no definite D call. The CDR3 covers 14 residues. Germline CDR1 GTSNPN, CDR2 SVGIG (reference sequence). Trimming shortened V by 5 bases and J by 7 bases, and 18 bases separated the two germline ends. Here the CDR3 DNA reads TGTGCCTGGGGCCTCGGGCTGGAAAGCCAGCCCCAGCATTTT. Its protein product is CAWGLGLESQPQHF.

The V call is TRBV19, the J call TRBJ1-3; D gene uncertain. Trimming cost V 3 bases and J 2 bases, with 8 bases left between them. This CDR3 comprises 14 residues. Germline lookup yields CDR1 LNHDA and CDR2 SQIVND (reference sequence). The CDR3 DNA is TGTGCCAGTAGTATCGGGGATACTGGAAACACCATATATTTT. The encoded protein is CASSIGDTGNTIYF.

The gene calls are TRBV2 and TRBJ1-1; tentatively, D is TRBD1 (6 bases). Germline CDR1 and CDR2: SNHLY and FYNNEI. Trimming removed 4 bases from V and 8 bases from J, with 23 bases in between. The CDR3 length is 16 residues. CDR3 sequence (DNA): TGTGCCAGCAGTGCCTCACTTCGAAGGACAGCCAGAGAAGCTTTCTTT. Translating it yields CASSASLRRTAREAFF. The complete variable domain, with remaining parts taken from reference TRBV2 and TRBJ1-1, reads EPEVTQTPSHQVTQMGQEVILRCVPISNHLYFYWYRQILGQKVEFLVSFYNNEISEKSEIFDDQFSVERPDGSNFTLKIRSTKLEDSAMYFCASSASLRRTAREAFFGQGTRLTVV.

The V gene is TRBV2, the J gene TRBJ1-5; D unresolved. The CDR3 is made up of 13 amino acids. Trimming took 6 bases from V and 6 from J, leaving 12 bases between them. Germline V gene lookup returns CDR1 SNHLY and CDR2 FYNNEI. CDR3 nucleotide sequence: TGTGCCAGCAGCGAATACCTTGGTCAGCCCCAGCATTTT. It specifies CASSEYLGQPQHF.

The CDR3 loop is CASSRTGTGGETQYF. The CDR3 coding sequence is TGCGCCAGCAGCCGTACCGGGACAGGGGGGGAGACCCAGTACTTC. The chain uses TRBV4-3 and TRBJ2-5; 11 nucleotides align to TRBD1. The trim removed 4 bases at V and 5 bases at J, leaving 6 bases unmatched. This CDR3 has 15 residues. Germline CDR1 and CDR2: LGHNA and YSLEER.

The chain joins TRBV5-3 to TRBJ1-5; a weak D match, TRBD1 (6 bases). TRBV5-3 is an ORF, with its function uncertain. V shed 4 bases and J shed 6 bases, with 8 bases lying between them. The CDR3 consists of 12 residues. The CDR3 DNA reads as TGTGCCAGAAGCCCACAGGGTCAGCCCCAGCATTTT. This codes for CARSPQGQPQHF.

This chain uses TRBV5-1 with TRBJ2-2, with D perhaps matching TRBD1 (6 bases). Trimming removed 3 bases from V and 7 bases from J, with 22 bases in between. Germline values: CDR1 SGHRS, CDR2 YFSETQ. CDR3 length: 17 residues. The CDR3 DNA reads as TGCGCCAGCAGCTCTCGACACACAGGAGAGGGGGACGGGGAGCTGTTTTTT. As protein: CASSSRHTGEGDGELFF.

The V call is TRBV12-3 or TRBV12-4, the J call TRBJ1-2; TRBD1 is a possible D gene (5 bases). The CDR3 length is 13 residues. The V end was cut by 3 bases, the J end by 5 bases, with 10 bases between. The CDR3 bases are TGTGCCAGCAGTTTTACAGGCCAGTATGGCTACACCTTC. Translating gives CASSFTGQYGYTF.

This clone appeared a few times. The chain carries TRBV18 and TRBJ1-2; TRBD1 is a possible D gene (6 bases). The V gene lost 2 bases and the J gene lost 8 bases, with 12 bases spanning the gap. This CDR3 is built from 13 residues. Germline values: CDR1 KGHSH, CDR2 LQKENI. The CDR3 nucleotides are TGTGCCAGCTCACCAAGGGACACGGGCGGCTACACCTTC. Its translation is CASSPRDTGGYTF.

The V call is TRBV5-1, the J call TRBJ1-3; 11 nucleotides align to TRBD1. Germline values: CDR1 SGHRS, CDR2 YFSETQ. The CDR3 contains 15 residues. V shed 4 bases, J shed 3 bases, and the junction held 3 bases outside the gene matches. CDR3 in amino acids: CASSPGTGGGNTIYF. The CDR3 DNA follows: TGCGCCAGCAGCCCCGGGACAGGGGGTGGAAACACCATATATTTT.

The chain links TRBV27 to TRBJ2-7, with 7 bases aligning to TRBD1. Losses at the gene ends were 2 bases for V and 4 bases for J; bases not matched to a gene: 8. Per germline, CDR1 MNHEY and CDR2 SMNVEV (reference sequence). The CDR3 consists of 15 residues. The CDR3 region is CASSLQEGASYEQYF. The CDR3 DNA reads TGTGCCAGCAGTTTACAAGAGGGGGCGTCATACGAGCAGTACTTC.

J is TRBJ2-6 and V is TRBV27, with TRBD2 as a possible D gene (5 bases). Germline CDR1 MNHEY, CDR2 SMNVEV (reference sequence). The CDR3 is made up of 14 amino acids. V was cut by 8 bases and J by 2 bases, with 10 bases left in between. The CDR3 region has the DNA TGTGCCAGCCGGGATTTGGCTGGGGCCAACGTCCTGACTTTC. Its protein product is CASRDLAGANVLTF.

This clone was found a few times. V gene TRBV7-6 combines with J gene TRBJ2-2; 10 nucleotides match TRBD1. V lost 5 bases, J lost 0 bases, and 3 bases stayed unmatched. CDR3 length equals 16 residues. Per germline, CDR1 SGHVS and CDR2 FNYEAQ. The CDR3 here is CASSRGTGANTGELFF. CDR3 DNA sequence: TGTGCCAGCAGCCGCGGGACAGGGGCGAACACCGGGGAGCTGTTTTTT.

A single count supports this clone. This chain links TRBV19 with TRBJ1-1; D gene unclear. V was trimmed by 8 bases and J by 4 bases, leaving 14 bases between them. Germline V gives CDR1 LNHDA, CDR2 SQIVND (reference sequence). CDR3 length: 13 residues. The CDR3 reads CASGITGRTEAFF. CDR3 DNA sequence: TGTGCCAGTGGGATAACGGGCCGCACTGAAGCTTTCTTT. The variable domain in full, completed from reference TRBV19 and TRBJ1-1, reads DGGITQSPKYLFRKEGQNVTLSCEQNLNHDAMYWYRQDPGQGLRLIYYSQIVNDFQKGDIAEGYSVSREKKESFPLTVTSAQKNPTAFYLCASGITGRTEAFFGQGTRLTVV.

The rearrangement links TRBV12-3 or TRBV12-4 to TRBJ1-2; D gene uncertain. The CDR3 totals 11 residues. V lost 10 bases to trimming and J lost 8 bases, with 14 bases between them. CDR3 protein: CATLGNNGYTF. CDR3 DNA sequence: TGTGCCACCCTAGGGAATAACGGCTACACCTTC.

The rearrangement links TRBV6-2 or TRBV6-3 to TRBJ2-7; 7 nucleotides match TRBD2. The CDR3 spans 16 residues. The V and J ends lost 6 bases and 1 base, in that order; junction bases with no gene match: 12. Looked up from germline, CDR1 is MNHEY and CDR2 is SVGEGT. CDR3 sequence reads: CASSPLSQRGSYEQYF. As DNA, the CDR3 is TGTGCCAGCAGCCCTCTGTCGCAGCGGGGATCCTACGAGCAGTACTTC.

V gene TRBV24-1 combines with J gene TRBJ1-2; D ambiguous. Germline lookup yields CDR1 KGHDR and CDR2 SFDVKD. The germline V and J ends were trimmed by 7 bases and 8 bases, with 10 bases remaining between them. This CDR3 region has 11 residues. CDR3 in DNA: TGTGCCACCAGCCAAGGACGGGGCTACACCTTC. Translation: CATSQGRGYTF.

V and J are TRBV21-1 and TRBJ2-1; the table assigns TRBD2, which was not confirmed against the DNA. TRBV21-1 is designated a pseudogene. This CDR3 is built from 15 residues. This CDR3 reads CASSPGGGSYNEQFF. The CDR3 region has the DNA TGTGCCAGCAGCCCCGGGGGGGGGTCCTACAATGAGCAGTTCTTC.